The rows below give T cell receptor beta chains drawn from one sample of a study of blood T cell repertoires in COVID-19. Sequenced by immunoSEQ multiplex PCR; TCRdb stores in-frame clones only, minus some. The repertoire consists of under 60,000 clones, with roughly 79% occurring once and the leading ten covering about 3.4%. The sequenced sample was peripheral blood. These receptor sequences come from a man aged 55 to 69 with acute or convalescent COVID-19. CDR3s include the opening cysteine and the closing phenylalanine or tryptophan. A D gene is named only where the DNA matches it firmly. Size is omitted from some rows. Given values are once, few, many or a class for expanded clones.

size,J,V,D,CDR3,DNA
.,TRBJ2-3,TRBV2,TRBD1,CATELGGANTQYF,TGTGCCACCGAACTAGGGGGCGCGAATACGCAGTATTTT
.,TRBJ1-2,TRBV30,.,CAWRKIAEGSYGYTF,TGTGCCTGGAGGAAGATCGCGGAGGGAAGCTATGGCTACACCTTC
.,TRBJ1-4,TRBV25-1,TRBD1,CASSVPGTGNEKLFF,TGTGCCAGCAGTGTCCCCGGGACAGGGAATGAAAAACTGTTTTTT
.,TRBJ2-7,TRBV9,TRBD1,CASSGGQTKGYEQYF,TGTGCCAGCAGCGGGGGACAGACCAAAGGGTACGAGCAGTACTTC
.,TRBJ1-1,TRBV7-2,.,CASSWQGANTEAFF,TGTGCCAGCAGTTGGCAAGGGGCAAACACTGAAGCTTTCTTT
.,TRBJ2-1,TRBV13,TRBD2,CASSSQGGLATYNEQFF,TGTGCCAGCAGCTCTCAAGGCGGACTAGCGACCTACAATGAGCAGTTCTTC
.,TRBJ1-3,TRBV7-2,.,CASSLGRGAGNTIYF,TGTGCCAGCAGCTTGGGTCGGGGGGCTGGAAACACCATATATTTT
few,TRBJ2-7,TRBV30,TRBD1,CAWARGTVGEQYF,TGTGCCTGGGCTCGAGGGACAGTAGGCGAGCAGTACTTC
few,TRBJ2-3,TRBV4-2,TRBD2,CASSQGAGVRTDTQYF,TGTGCCAGCAGCCAAGGTGCGGGGGTTCGCACAGATACGCAGTATTTT
.,TRBJ1-1,TRBV30,.,CAWQGTPWGDAFF,TGTGCCTGGCAAGGAACCCCCTGGGGGGACGCTTTCTTT
.,TRBJ2-4,TRBV2,TRBD1,CASSDGGQKYF,TGTGCCAGCAGTGATGGGGGACAGAAATACTTC
.,TRBJ1-2,TRBV19,.,CASRSGDSHYGYTF,TGTGCCAGTAGGAGTGGAGACAGCCACTATGGCTACACCTTC
.,TRBJ1-6,TRBV6-6,TRBD1,CASSSTGGGSPLHF,TGTGCCAGCAGTTCGACAGGGGGGGGTTCACCCCTCCACTTT
few,TRBJ2-2,TRBV5-4,.,CASSFNRANTGELFF,TGTGCCAGCAGCTTTAACAGGGCGAACACCGGGGAGCTGTTTTTT
.,TRBJ2-3,TRBV5-6,.,CASSPNSGGTDTQYF,TGTGCCAGCAGCCCAAACTCGGGTGGCACAGATACGCAGTATTTT
once,TRBJ1-1,TRBV5-4,.,CASSPRYRELPSSTEAFF,TGTGCCAGCAGCCCGAGGTACAGGGAACTACCGTCGTCCACTGAAGCTTTCTTT
.,TRBJ2-1,TRBV7-2,TRBD1,CASSLMTGPYNEQFF,TGTGCCAGCAGCCTTATGACAGGGCCCTACAATGAGCAGTTCTTC
.,TRBJ1-6,TRBV2,.,CASNPPRVSSYNSPLHF,TGTGCCAGCAACCCCCCCAGGGTCAGCTCCTATAATTCACCCCTCCACTTT
.,TRBJ1-2,TRBV13,.,CASSGRYRDFDYGYTF,TGTGCCAGCAGCGGAAGGTACAGGGATTTTGACTATGGCTACACCTTC
.,TRBJ2-7,TRBV5-4,TRBD1,CASSRTPYGTGDEQYF,TGTGCCAGCAGCCGAACGCCGTACGGGACAGGGGACGAGCAGTACTTC
.,TRBJ1-2,TRBV24-1,TRBD1,CAIHSGTDALYGYTF,TGTGCCATCCACTCCGGGACAGACGCTCTCTATGGCTACACCTTC
.,TRBJ1-2,TRBV2,TRBD1,CASIRDRDYGYTF,TGTGCCAGCATAAGGGACAGAGACTATGGCTACACCTTC
.,TRBJ1-6,TRBV12-5,.,CASGLENSPLHF,TGTGCTAGTGGTTTAGAGAATTCACCCCTCCACTTT
few,TRBJ1-5,TRBV2,.,CASSEAPRGPQHF,TGTGCCAGCAGTGAAGCGCCTCGGGGGCCCCAGCATTTT
.,TRBJ1-1,TRBV19,.,CASSINRNTEAFF,TGTGCCAGTAGTATAAACAGGAACACTGAAGCTTTCTTT
.,TRBJ1-5,TRBV19,.,CASSSRGGTANQPQHF,TGTGCCAGTAGTTCCCGGGGAGGGACGGCCAATCAGCCCCAGCATTTT
few,TRBJ1-1,TRBV29-1,TRBD1,CSVLRDRGDTEAFF,TGCAGCGTCCTCAGGGACAGGGGGGACACTGAAGCTTTCTTT
.,TRBJ2-7,TRBV2,TRBD2,CASSASGSSYEQYF,TGTGCCAGCAGTGCTAGCGGGAGCTCCTACGAGCAGTACTTC
.,TRBJ2-7,TRBV2,TRBD2,CASKPSGGSYEQYF,TGTGCCAGCAAGCCTAGCGGGGGGTCCTACGAGCAGTACTTC
.,TRBJ1-5,TRBV5-5,.,CASSNSNQPQHF,TGTGCCAGCAGTAATAGCAATCAGCCCCAGCATTTT
.,TRBJ2-1,TRBV5-1,.,CASSLGGSSYNEQFF,TGCGCCAGCAGCTTAGGCGGAAGCTCCTACAATGAGCAGTTCTTC